This TCR beta chain is from a study of human T cells and chemical hapten exposure. The overall study: Researchers reported sensitizing a roughly 2 cm by roughly 2 cm upper inner arm skin site with 2% DPC. The study's findings and limits: Sensitization with DPC brought no change to TCRs above 1 in 1000 in frequency.

TCRdb itself ran the RACE reads through MiXCR, one entry per CDR3 protein. The repertoire consists of around 380,000 distinct CDR3 sequences, with about 4.4% occurring once and the leading ten covering under 3%. CDR3 length: 13 amino acids. Germline V gene lookup returns CDR1 MNHNY and CDR2 SVGAGI (reference sequence). V lost 5 bases, J lost 6 bases, and 11 bases lay in between. The time point: patch test 1, 2 weeks after DPC sensitization. As for treatment: therapeutic diphenylcyclopropenone sensitization with weekly scalp DPC. As to this clonotype: Its antigen is still unknown.

The rearrangement uses TRBV6-6 and TRBJ1-5; the D gene is possibly TRBD1 (5 bases). The source is a woman aged 45-59 years with alopecia areata. Some clones in this sample may be carry-over from other donors' samples. The sequencing used whole blood, collected in connection with sensitization to the hapten diphenylcyclopropenone (DPC). As DNA, the CDR3 is TGTGCCAGCAGTGGCCAGGGAAGTCAGCCCCAGCATTTT. It translates to CASSGQGSQPQHF.